What follows are 25 T cell receptor beta chains derived from one specimen sequenced in a study of spatial heterogeneity in lung cancer. Time point specified: sample taken at primary tumor resection. Material for sequencing was whole RNA from tumor, nontumor lung or frozen PBMC, left unsorted. TCRdb passed the 5' RACE reads through MiXCR, listing each CDR3 protein once. Seen here are tens of thousands of distinct CDR3 sequences, about 13% observed once, and the top ten hold 50% to 70%. The sequencing here drew on PBMCs, taken at surgery. These receptors all stem from a male donor with early-stage non-small cell lung cancer.

This clonotype was found a few times. CDR3 protein: CSVEDLADRGTDTQYF. For the CDR3, the DNA is TGCAGCGTTGAAGATCTGGCGGACAGGGGGACGGATACGCAGTATTTT. J is TRBJ2-3 and V is TRBV29-1; 10 bases map to TRBD1. Germline V CDR1 and CDR2: SQVTM, ANQGSEA. V trimming: 0 bases; J trimming: 6 bases; junction bases outside the gene matches: 9. The CDR3 runs 16 residues.

This clonotype was counted only a few times. V is TRBV6-2 or TRBV6-3 and J is TRBJ2-3; D gene unclear. The CDR3 is 12 amino acids. V lost 6 bases, J lost 5 bases, and 9 bases lay in between. The germline CDR1 and CDR2 sequences are MNHEY and SVGEGT. CDR3 DNA: TGTGCCAGCAGCCAACAAGGAGATACGCAGTATTTT. Amino acid sequence: CASSQQGDTQYF.

This clonotype appeared a few times. This sequence joins TRBV6-2 or TRBV6-3 and TRBJ1-1; D remains ambiguous. Trimming left V 4 bases short and J 10 bases short, with 19 bases between. Germline V lookup: CDR1 MNHEY, CDR2 SVGEGT. The CDR3 has 14 amino acids. The CDR3 protein is CASSSDGLLQVAFF. The CDR3 DNA is TGTGCCAGCAGTTCGGACGGACTCCTCCAAGTAGCTTTCTTT.

The V and J genes are TRBV3-1 and TRBJ2-1; D is unresolved. CDR3 size: 16 residues. V shed 0 bases and J shed 1 base, with 10 bases lying between them. Germline lookup yields CDR1 LGHDT and CDR2 YNNKEL (reference sequence). CDR3: CASSQETRQSYNEQFF. The CDR3, as DNA: TGTGCCAGCAGCCAAGAGACTCGCCAGTCCTACAATGAGCAGTTCTTC.

The chain employs TRBV6-6 and TRBJ2-7; 8 bases line up with TRBD1. After removal of 7 bases from V and 0 bases from J, the junction contained 5 bases not matched to a gene. This CDR3 comprises 14 residues. Germline V gene data show CDR1 as MNHNY and CDR2 as SVGAGI (reference sequence). The CDR3 DNA reads TGTGCCAGCACCTCAGGGGGCCTCTCCTACGAGCAGTACTTC. Amino acid sequence: CASTSGGLSYEQYF.

This clonotype was seen at least ten times. The junction departs from germline at one end; a sequencing error may be responsible. The chain uses TRBV9 and TRBJ2-7; TRBD2 might be the D (5 bases). The CDR3 totals 12 residues. Germline assignment: CDR1 SGDLS and CDR2 YYNGEE. The CDR3 bases are TGTGCCAGCGAGGGTCTTTCCGCCGAACTCCTCTTC. The encoded protein is CASEGLSAELLF.

This clonotype was observed a few times. This rearrangement joins TRBV4-2 to TRBJ2-5, with 9 bases aligning to TRBD2. The J segment lost 7 bases and the V segment lost 0 bases, leaving 15 bases of the junction unmatched. This CDR3 is 18 amino acids long. Germline CDR1 reads LGHNA; CDR2 reads YNFKEQ. The CDR3 spells CASSQERAGGTGLVTQYF. CDR3 DNA: TGTGCCAGCAGCCAAGAAAGAGCGGGAGGTACCGGTTTGGTGACCCAGTACTTC.

This clonotype was seen repeatedly, ten times or more. The chain is built from TRBV7-3 and TRBJ2-2, with a weak D call TRBD1 (6 bases). Germline-derived CDR1 and CDR2 are SGHTA and FQGTGA. Trimming cost V 3 bases and J 0 bases, with 14 bases left between them. The CDR3 is 17 amino acids. CDR3 in amino acids: CASSLWAGETNTGELFF. The CDR3 region has the DNA TGTGCCAGCAGCTTGTGGGCAGGGGAGACGAACACCGGGGAGCTGTTTTTT.

The CDR3 DNA reads TGCGCCAGCAGCCAAGACCAGGGCTACGCCTACGAGCAGTACTTC. Its translation is CASSQDQGYAYEQYF. V and J are TRBV4-3 and TRBJ2-7, with D perhaps matching TRBD1 (5 bases). This CDR3 spans 15 amino acids. CDR1 and CDR2 from the germline V gene are LGHNA and YSLEER. Trimming cost V 0 bases and J 2 bases, with 11 bases left between them.

The genes are TRBV20-1 and TRBJ2-7; D possibly corresponds to TRBD1 (5 bases). Per the germline V gene, CDR1 is DFQATT and CDR2 is SNEGSKA (reference sequence). This CDR3 comprises 12 residues. Trimming shortened V by 6 bases and J by 1 base, and 10 bases separated the two germline ends. As DNA, the CDR3 is TGCAGTGCGGAGAGACAGTCCTACGAGCAGTACTTC. Translation: CSAERQSYEQYF.

This chain connects TRBV27 to TRBJ2-5, with D possibly called TRBD1 or TRBD2 (5 bases each). Germline-derived CDR1 and CDR2 are MNHEY and SMNVEV (reference sequence). V was pared by 5 bases and J by 5 bases, with 6 bases between. The length of the CDR3 is 11 residues. The CDR3 reads CASSGDETQYF. As DNA, the CDR3 is TGTGCCAGCAGTGGGGACGAGACCCAGTACTTC.

Only a few counts were recorded for this clonotype. The chain has TRBV7-9 and TRBJ2-1; no reliable D call. Deletions cut 1 base from V and 6 bases from J, with 7 bases between. CDR1 is SEHNR, CDR2 FQNEAQ, per germline (reference sequence). The length of the CDR3 is 13 residues. The DNA of the CDR3 is TGTGCCAGCAGCTTAGACTTCCCCAATGAGCAGTTCTTC. Amino acid sequence: CASSLDFPNEQFF.

This clonotype showed up just a few times. The chain has TRBV20-1 and TRBJ2-1, with 10 positions matching TRBD1. The CDR3 has 15 amino acids. The germline V gene encodes CDR1 DFQATT and CDR2 SNEGSKA (reference sequence). V shed 8 bases, J shed 2 bases, and the junction held 9 bases outside the gene matches. In DNA form, the CDR3 reads TGCAGTTCATCGACAGGGGGCATCGCCTACAATGAGCAGTTCTTC. Translating gives CSSSTGGIAYNEQFF.

This clonotype turned up a few times. The rearrangement links TRBV4-3 to TRBJ2-4, with 8 bases lining up with TRBD1. CDR1 and CDR2 from the germline V gene are LGHNA and YSLEER. The junction had 7 bases not matched to a gene; V was cut back by 0 bases and J by 6 bases. The CDR3 is 16 residues long. The CDR3 sequence: CASSQDLAGGLNIQYF. The CDR3 DNA reads as TGCGCCAGCAGCCAAGATCTGGCAGGGGGCTTAAACATTCAGTACTTC.

This clonotype was seen at least ten times. This rearrangement joins TRBV5-1 to TRBJ2-4; no clear D. V was pared by 2 bases and J by 9 bases, with 15 bases between. The CDR3 has 14 amino acids. Germline V gives CDR1 SGHRS, CDR2 YFSETQ. Here the CDR3 reads CASSLELSVSIQYF. As DNA, the CDR3 is TGCGCCAGCAGCTTAGAACTATCAGTTTCCATTCAGTACTTC.

This clonotype was counted only a few times. This rearrangement joins TRBV20-1 to TRBJ2-3; D is unresolved. The CDR3 sequence is 14 residues long. Looked up from germline, CDR1 is DFQATT and CDR2 is SNEGSKA (reference sequence). Deletions cut 1 base from V and 2 bases from J, with 10 bases between. Written as DNA, the CDR3 is TGCAGTGCTAGAGCCAGCAGTTTCACAGATACGCAGTATTTT. This gives the protein CSARASSFTDTQYF.

This clonotype showed up just a few times. The chain carries TRBV5-5 and TRBJ2-5; D gene unclear. CDR1 is SGHKS, CDR2 YYEKEE, per germline (reference sequence). There are 15 residues in the CDR3. The ends were cut back, 2 bases at V and 0 bases at J, with 11 bases in the middle. DNA of the CDR3: TGTGCCAGCAGCTTAAGAGTCATCAACCAAGAGACCCAGTACTTC. Translated, it gives CASSLRVINQETQYF.

This chain joins TRBV6-5 and TRBJ2-4; D is unclear. Trimming removed 7 bases from V and 0 bases from J, with 16 bases in between. Germline CDR1 is MNHEY and CDR2 is SVGAGI. There are 16 residues in the CDR3. CDR3 protein: CASTSDQLLAKNIQYF. CDR3 sequence (DNA): TGTGCCAGCACCTCGGATCAACTTCTAGCCAAAAACATTCAGTACTTC.

The V call is TRBV6-1, the J call TRBJ2-1, with D possibly TRBD1 on 6 matching bases. The CDR3 contains 15 residues. Trimming stripped 3 bases from V and 12 bases from J, with 21 bases between. Germline-derived CDR1 and CDR2 are MNHNS and SASEGT. Here the CDR3 DNA reads TGTGCCAGCAGTGACTACAGGGTCTCCTACGATGTGCAGTTCTTC. Protein sequence: CASSDYRVSYDVQFF.

This clonotype has a count of ten or more. The rearrangement joins TRBV28 to TRBJ1-2; D uncertain. V was cut by 6 bases and J by 8 bases, with 16 bases left in between. Germline CDR1 and CDR2: MDHEN and SYDVKM. CDR3 length equals 13 residues. Here the CDR3 reads CASRTGRVAGYTF. The CDR3, as DNA: TGTGCCAGCAGAACCGGGAGGGTAGCAGGCTACACCTTC.

This chain joins TRBV7-6 and TRBJ2-7; the match to TRBD2 covers 12 bases. CDR3 length: 16 amino acids. The junction had 7 bases not matched to a gene; V was cut back by 5 bases and J by 2 bases. Germline CDR1 reads SGHVS; CDR2 reads FNYEAQ. Here the CDR3 DNA reads TGTGCCAGCAGCCCGGTCCCTAGCGGGGGGGCCTACGAGCAGTACTTC. It encodes CASSPVPSGGAYEQYF.

This clonotype was counted between two and nine times. This sequence joins TRBV25-1 and TRBJ1-2; D gene uncertain. In germline, CDR1 is MGHDK, CDR2 SYGVNS. The CDR3 consists of 13 residues. The V end lost 6 bases, the J end lost 4 bases, and 12 bases lay between the germline ends. CDR3 region: CASRDSEGYGYTF. CDR3 sequence (DNA): TGTGCCAGCAGGGACTCAGAGGGCTATGGCTACACCTTC.

The table lists this clonotype with many counts. The chain recombines TRBV20-1 with TRBJ1-5, with TRBD1 matching over 12 bases. V was pared by 3 bases and J by 6 bases, with 3 bases of the junction left unmatched. CDR3 length: 14 residues. Germline V gene lookup returns CDR1 DFQATT and CDR2 SNEGSKA (reference sequence). This CDR3 is CSARGQGAGQPQHF. CDR3 in DNA: TGCAGTGCTAGGGGACAGGGGGCAGGTCAGCCCCAGCATTTT.

This clonotype was picked up many times. V and J are TRBV5-6 and TRBJ2-5; weak D call: TRBD1 (5 bases). This CDR3 comprises 15 residues. The V end lost 4 bases, the J end lost 5 bases, and 18 bases lay between the germline ends. Per germline, CDR1 SGHDT and CDR2 YYEEEE. The CDR3 region has the DNA TGTGCCAGCAGCCCAACCCCCAGGGAAAGCGAGACCCAGTACTTC. Amino acids: CASSPTPRESETQYF.

This clonotype has more than one count but fewer than ten. The J gene is TRBJ2-7, the V gene TRBV7-6, with D hard to call. Per germline, CDR1 SGHVS and CDR2 FNYEAQ. V was pared by 4 bases and J by 2 bases, with 6 bases between. The CDR3 runs to 12 residues. CDR3 sequence (DNA): TGTGCCAGCAGCTCTTTAACCTACGAGCAGTACTTC. Translated, it gives CASSSLTYEQYF. Based on the CDR3 plus reference TRBV7-6 and TRBJ2-7, the full variable domain is GAGVSQSPRYKVTKRGQDVALRCDPISGHVSLYWYRQALGQGPEFLTYFNYEAQQDKSGLPNDRFSAERPEGSISTLTIQRTEQRDSAMYRCASSSLTYEQYFGPGTRLTVT.